These 15 T cell receptor beta chains originate from one sample sequenced in a study of CD4 T cells in relation to SARS-CoV-2 and coronaviruses. Before the COVID-19 pandemic, during about 2010-2018, CD4+ T cells were taken from unexposed donors. CD4+ T cells were isolated from the cells after about nine days of culture. Antigens of these TCRs are unknown. This table comes from immunoSEQ multiplex PCR, and its TCRdb copy is limited to in-frame clones, with some not included. The table lists tens of thousands of clones, around 67% of them singletons. Sequenced: CD4+ T cells from PBMCs, cultured in vitro. These receptors were collected from a human donor in good health.

V is TRBV27 and J is TRBJ1-2, with 8 bases matching TRBD1. The length of the CDR3 is 15 residues. The trim removed 4 bases at V and 4 bases at J, leaving 8 bases unmatched. CDR1 and CDR2 from the germline V gene are MNHEY and SMNVEV (reference sequence). CDR3 in DNA: TGTGCCAGCAGTTGGTCAGGGGGCGCCGGCTATGGCTACACCTTC. This codes for CASSWSGGAGYGYTF.

This chain joins TRBV7-2 and TRBJ2-1; 14 nucleotides line up with TRBD2. Germline-derived CDR1 and CDR2 are SGHTA and FQGNSA. This CDR3 region has 16 residues. The V gene end was trimmed by 1 base and the J gene end by 7 bases; junction bases not matched to a gene: 3. This chain's CDR3 is CASSLEGTSGRNEQFF. The DNA for the CDR3 is TGTGCCAGCAGCTTAGAAGGGACTAGCGGGAGAAATGAGCAGTTCTTC.

CDR3 sequence (DNA): TGTGCCAGTAGTACCCCTTCGGGGGGTGACACTGAAGCTTTCTTT. This encodes CASSTPSGGDTEAFF. The chain recombines TRBV19 with TRBJ1-1; tentative D call: TRBD1 (5 bases). The CDR3 is 15 residues long. Germline CDR1 reads LNHDA; CDR2 reads SQIVND (reference sequence). V dropped 4 bases and J dropped 3 bases, with 15 bases sitting between them.

This clone appeared a few times. This chain uses TRBV25-1 with TRBJ1-5; D might be TRBD1 (5 bases). CDR3 length equals 14 residues. V was cut by 6 bases and J by 10 bases, with 19 bases left in between. Germline CDR1 and CDR2: MGHDK and SYGVNS. CDR3 bases: TGTGCCAGCAGCAGGGAGGGTGACCTAAGACCCCAGCATTTT. Protein sequence: CASSREGDLRPQHF.

This clone was seen a handful of times. The rearrangement joins TRBV5-6 to TRBJ1-6; maybe TRBD1 (6 bases). The germline V gene has CDR1 SGHDT and CDR2 YYEEEE. The length of the CDR3 is 17 residues. V gave up 0 bases and J gave up 7 bases, with 17 bases separating them. The CDR3 sequence: CASSLAFGQKGNSPLHF. CDR3 DNA sequence: TGTGCCAGCAGCTTGGCGTTTGGACAGAAGGGGAATTCACCCCTCCACTTT. Using reference TRBV5-6 and TRBJ1-6 for the parts outside the CDR3, the full variable domain is DAGVTQSPTHLIKTRGQQVTLRCSPKSGHDTVSWYQQALGQGPQFIFQYYEEEERQRGNFPDRFSGHQFPNYSSELNVNALLLGDSALYLCASSLAFGQKGNSPLHFGNGTRLTVT.

This clone has a handful of counts. This sequence joins TRBV7-9 and TRBJ1-2; D not resolved. Trimming took off 5 bases at V and 3 bases at J, with 16 bases between the two ends. Germline CDR1 and CDR2: SEHNR and FQNEAQ (reference sequence). There are 15 residues in the CDR3. Here the CDR3 reads CASSQSFGRHYGYTF. CDR3 sequence (DNA): TGTGCCAGCAGCCAGAGTTTCGGCCGCCACTATGGCTACACCTTC.

Concerning this clone itself: The junction and the germline gene differ at one end; a read error may be behind it. The J gene is TRBJ1-6, the V gene TRBV13; perhaps TRBD1 as D (5 bases). The CDR3 extends over 15 amino acids. Looked up from germline, CDR1 is PRHDT and CDR2 is FYEKMQ (reference sequence). The CDR3 DNA sequence: TGTGCCAGCAGCCTAGGGACTTTTATAAATTCACCCCTCCACTTT. Translation: CASSLGTFINSPLHF.

The V call is TRBV20-1, the J call TRBJ2-1; TRBD2 might be the D (5 bases). CDR3 length equals 15 residues. The germline V gene has CDR1 DFQATT and CDR2 SNEGSKA (reference sequence). Trimming took 3 bases from V and 2 from J, leaving 14 bases between them. The CDR3 loop reads CSASVGGSPYNEQFF. Here the CDR3 DNA reads TGCAGTGCTAGTGTTGGTGGGAGCCCCTACAATGAGCAGTTCTTC.

As to this clone: The germline gene is not matched at one end of the junction; a read error may be the cause. The chain links TRBV14 to TRBJ2-7; D is tentatively TRBD1 or TRBD2 (5 bases each). This CDR3 has 13 amino acids. The germline CDR1 and CDR2 sequences are SGHDN and FVKESK. The CDR3 nucleotides are TGTGCCAGCAGCCAAGTCTTGCGAGGGGCCTCTTTCTTC. This codes for CASSQVLRGASFF.

Only a few counts were recorded for this clone. V is TRBV4-1 and J is TRBJ2-2, with D perhaps given as TRBD1 or TRBD2 (7 bases each). Deletions cut 0 bases from V and 6 bases from J, with 11 bases between. Germline-derived CDR1 and CDR2 are MGHRA and YSYEKL. The CDR3 runs to 15 residues. CDR3 region: CASSQEQGGPGELFF. DNA of the CDR3: TGCGCCAGCAGCCAAGAGCAGGGGGGGCCCGGGGAGCTGTTTTTT.

The rearrangement links TRBV2 to TRBJ2-7, with 7 bases identical to TRBD1. After removal of 3 bases from V and 6 bases from J, the junction contained 5 bases not matched to a gene. The germline gives CDR1 SNHLY, CDR2 FYNNEI. The CDR3 covers 13 residues. The CDR3 is CASSEPGTAEQYF. The CDR3 region has the DNA TGTGCCAGCAGTGAGCCCGGGACAGCCGAGCAGTACTTC.

In its sample, this clone was seen a few times. The chain employs TRBV7-2 and TRBJ2-1; D is possibly TRBD1 (7 bases). Trimming cost V 2 bases and J 8 bases, with 16 bases left between them. The germline gives CDR1 SGHTA, CDR2 FQGNSA. The CDR3 is 15 amino acids. This CDR3 reads CASSLRRGLNDEQFF. The CDR3, as DNA: TGTGCCAGCAGCTTACGGAGGGGGCTTAACGATGAGCAGTTCTTC.

This chain joins TRBV6-6 and TRBJ2-3; D is perhaps TRBD1 (6 bases). This CDR3 comprises 15 residues. Germline-derived CDR1 and CDR2 are MNHNY and SVGAGI (reference sequence). The V end lost 6 bases, the J end lost 2 bases, and 15 bases lay between the germline ends. Written as DNA, the CDR3 is TGTGCCAGCAGCCAGACAGGTCTCCCCACAGATACGCAGTATTTT. Amino acids: CASSQTGLPTDTQYF.

The chain uses TRBV7-9 and TRBJ1-1, with D unclear. The CDR3 length is 13 residues. Per the germline V gene, CDR1 is SEHNR and CDR2 is FQNEAQ (reference sequence). V was clipped by 7 bases and J by 6 bases, with 15 bases between them. CDR3 nucleotide sequence: TGTGCCAGCACCCCACCTGGGCTGGCTGAAGCTTTCTTT. This sequence encodes CASTPPGLAEAFF.

The chain is built from TRBV7-9 and TRBJ2-3; 10 bases are a match to TRBD2. CDR3 length: 14 amino acids. The V and J ends lost 4 bases and 3 bases, in that order; junction bases with no gene match: 1. Per germline, CDR1 SEHNR and CDR2 FQNEAQ (reference sequence). In DNA form, the CDR3 reads TGTGCCAGCAGCTATAGCGGGAGGACAGATACGCAGTATTTT. Its translation: CASSYSGRTDTQYF. The whole variable domain, filled in from reference TRBV7-9 and TRBJ2-3, reads DTGVSQNPRHKITKRGQNVTFRCDPISEHNRLYWYRQTLGQGPEFLTYFQNEAQLEKSRLLSDRFSAERPKGSFSTLEIQRTEQGDSAMYLCASSYSGRTDTQYFGPGTRLTVL.